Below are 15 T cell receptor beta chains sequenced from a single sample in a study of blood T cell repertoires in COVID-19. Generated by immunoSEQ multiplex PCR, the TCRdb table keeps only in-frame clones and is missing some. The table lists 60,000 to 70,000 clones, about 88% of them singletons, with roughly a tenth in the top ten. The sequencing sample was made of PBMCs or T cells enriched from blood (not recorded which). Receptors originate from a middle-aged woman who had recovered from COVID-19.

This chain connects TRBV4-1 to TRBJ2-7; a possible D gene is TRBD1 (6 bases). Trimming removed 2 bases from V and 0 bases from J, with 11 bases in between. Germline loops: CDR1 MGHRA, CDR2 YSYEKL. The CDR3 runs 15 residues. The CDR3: CASSQTGTLSYEQYF. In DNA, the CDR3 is TGCGCCAGCAGCCAAACCGGGACACTCTCCTACGAGCAGTACTTC.

In DNA form, the CDR3 reads TGTGCCAGCAATGCGGGCCCAATGGATACGCAGTATTTT. It codes for CASNAGPMDTQYF. The rearrangement joins TRBV9 to TRBJ2-3; the D gene is possibly TRBD2 (5 bases). This CDR3 has 13 amino acids. Trimming stripped 6 bases from V and 6 bases from J, with 14 bases between. Per germline, CDR1 SGDLS and CDR2 YYNGEE. Using reference TRBV9 and TRBJ2-3 for the parts outside the CDR3, the full variable domain is DSGVTQTPKHLITATGQRVTLRCSPRSGDLSVYWYQQSLDQGLQFLIQYYNGEERAKGNILERFSAQQFPDLHSELNLSSLELGDSALYFCASNAGPMDTQYFGPGTRLTVL.

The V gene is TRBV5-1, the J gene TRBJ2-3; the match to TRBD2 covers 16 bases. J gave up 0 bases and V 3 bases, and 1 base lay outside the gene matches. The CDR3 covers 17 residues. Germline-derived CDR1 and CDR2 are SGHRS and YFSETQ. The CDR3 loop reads CASSWGLAGGSTDTQYF. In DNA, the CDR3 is TGCGCCAGCAGCTGGGGACTAGCGGGGGGGAGCACAGATACGCAGTATTTT.

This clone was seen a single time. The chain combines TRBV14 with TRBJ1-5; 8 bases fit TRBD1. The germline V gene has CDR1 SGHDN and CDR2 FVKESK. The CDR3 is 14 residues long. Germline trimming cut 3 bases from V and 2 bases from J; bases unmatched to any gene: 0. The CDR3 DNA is TGTGCCAGCAGCCAGGGACAGGGCAATCAGCCCCAGCATTTT. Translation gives CASSQGQGNQPQHF.

This CDR3 is CASSLNQALLEQYF. Here the CDR3 DNA reads TGTGCCAGCAGCTTGAATCAGGCCTTGCTCGAGCAGTACTTC. The chain employs TRBV5-6 and TRBJ2-7; D call uncertain. With 1 base removed from V and 6 bases from J, the gap between germline ends came to 14 bases. CDR1 is SGHDT, CDR2 YYEEEE, per germline. The CDR3 is 14 residues long.

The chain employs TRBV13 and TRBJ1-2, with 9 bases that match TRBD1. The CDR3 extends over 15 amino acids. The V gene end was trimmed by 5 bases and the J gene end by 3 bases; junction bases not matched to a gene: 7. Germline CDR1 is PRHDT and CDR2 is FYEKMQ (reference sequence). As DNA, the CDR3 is TGTGCCAGCAGCGGCCGGGACAGGGCCTACTATGGCTACACCTTC. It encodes CASSGRDRAYYGYTF.

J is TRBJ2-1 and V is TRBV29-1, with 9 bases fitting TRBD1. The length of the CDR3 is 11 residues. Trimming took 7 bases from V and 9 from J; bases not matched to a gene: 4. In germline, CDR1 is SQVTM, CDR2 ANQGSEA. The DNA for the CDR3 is TGCAGCGCCACAGGGGGCTCTGAGCAGTTCTTC. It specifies CSATGGSEQFF.

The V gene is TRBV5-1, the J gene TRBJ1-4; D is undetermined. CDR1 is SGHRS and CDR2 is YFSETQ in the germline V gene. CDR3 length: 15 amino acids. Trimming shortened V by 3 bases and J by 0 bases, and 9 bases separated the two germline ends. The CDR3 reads CASSSSPATNEKLFF. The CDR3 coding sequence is TGCGCCAGCAGCTCGTCACCGGCAACTAATGAAAAACTGTTTTTT.

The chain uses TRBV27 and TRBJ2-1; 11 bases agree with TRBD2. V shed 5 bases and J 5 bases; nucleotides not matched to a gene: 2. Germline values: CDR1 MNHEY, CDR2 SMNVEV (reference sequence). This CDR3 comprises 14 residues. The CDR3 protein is CASSLAGGHNEQFF. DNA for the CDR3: TGTGCCAGCAGTCTAGCGGGGGGACACAATGAGCAGTTCTTC.

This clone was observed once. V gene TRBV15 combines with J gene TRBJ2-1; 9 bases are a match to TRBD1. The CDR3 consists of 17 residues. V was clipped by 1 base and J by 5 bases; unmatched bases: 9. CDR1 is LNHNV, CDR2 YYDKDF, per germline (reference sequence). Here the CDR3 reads CATSRGNRDRANNEQFF. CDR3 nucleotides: TGTGCCACCAGCAGAGGTAACCGGGACAGGGCCAACAATGAGCAGTTCTTC.

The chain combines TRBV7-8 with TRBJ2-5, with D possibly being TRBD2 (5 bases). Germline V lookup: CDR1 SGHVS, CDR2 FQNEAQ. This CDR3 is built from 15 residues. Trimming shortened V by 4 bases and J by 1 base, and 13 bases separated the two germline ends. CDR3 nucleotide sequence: TGTGCCAGCAGCTCTCTAGCAGAGATCCAAGAGACCCAGTACTTC. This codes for CASSSLAEIQETQYF.

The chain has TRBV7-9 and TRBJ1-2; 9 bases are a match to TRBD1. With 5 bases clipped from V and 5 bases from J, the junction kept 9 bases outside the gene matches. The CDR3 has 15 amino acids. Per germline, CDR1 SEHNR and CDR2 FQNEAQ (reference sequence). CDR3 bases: TGTGCCAGCAGCCAATCCGGGACAGGGATATATGGCTACACCTTC. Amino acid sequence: CASSQSGTGIYGYTF.

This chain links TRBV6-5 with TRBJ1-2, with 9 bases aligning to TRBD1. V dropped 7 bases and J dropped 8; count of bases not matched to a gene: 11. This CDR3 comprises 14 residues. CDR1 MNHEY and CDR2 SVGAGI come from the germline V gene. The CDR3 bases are TGTGCCAGCACCCGGACAGGGGCCCAACCCGGCTACACCTTC. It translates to CASTRTGAQPGYTF.

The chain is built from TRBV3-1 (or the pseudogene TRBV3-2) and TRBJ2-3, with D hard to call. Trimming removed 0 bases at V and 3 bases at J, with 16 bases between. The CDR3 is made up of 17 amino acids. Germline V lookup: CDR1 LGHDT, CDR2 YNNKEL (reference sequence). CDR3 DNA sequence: TGTGCCAGCAGCCAAGATCTTGTCTCCCCGAGGACAGATACGCAGTATTTT. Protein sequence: CASSQDLVSPRTDTQYF.

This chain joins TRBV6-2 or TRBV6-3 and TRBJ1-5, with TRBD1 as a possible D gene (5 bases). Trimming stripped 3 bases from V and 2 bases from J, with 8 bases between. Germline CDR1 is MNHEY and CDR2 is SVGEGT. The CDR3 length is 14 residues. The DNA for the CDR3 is TGTGCCAGCAGTTATTCGGGGGGCAATCAGCCCCAGCATTTT. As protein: CASSYSGGNQPQHF.